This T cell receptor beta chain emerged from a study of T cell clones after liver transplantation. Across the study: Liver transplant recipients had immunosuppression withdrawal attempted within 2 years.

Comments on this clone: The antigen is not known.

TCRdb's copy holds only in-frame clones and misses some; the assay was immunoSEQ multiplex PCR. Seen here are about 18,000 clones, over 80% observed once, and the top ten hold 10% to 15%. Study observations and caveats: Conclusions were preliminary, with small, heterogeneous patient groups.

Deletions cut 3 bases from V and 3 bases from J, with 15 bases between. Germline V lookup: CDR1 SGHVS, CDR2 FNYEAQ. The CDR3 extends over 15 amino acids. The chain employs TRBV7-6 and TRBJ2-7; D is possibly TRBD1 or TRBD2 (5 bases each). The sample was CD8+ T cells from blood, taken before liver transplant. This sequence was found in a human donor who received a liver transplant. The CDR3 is CASSFDSGISYEQYF. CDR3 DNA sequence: TGTGCCAGCAGCTTCGACAGCGGCATAAGCTACGAGCAGTACTTC.